These 23 T cell receptor beta chains were sequenced from one sample in a study of T-cell reconstitution after alpha-beta-depleted transplantation in children (TCRdb year 2016). The method behind the library was PCR. TCRdb names Illumina HiSeq 2500 as the instrument used. Molecular barcoding was employed in the preparation of TCR libraries, with unique molecular identifiers being used to normalize TCRbeta repertoire quantification. Through fastp at Q25 and MiXCR, TCRdb rebuilt clones from the public reads, retaining in-frame beta chains. Each record represents a unique CDR3 protein, reported with the most common genes and DNA among its rows. This sample is represented by about 460,000 distinct CDR3 sequences; approximately 12% of them were singletons. Around 5.6% of the sample belongs to the ten largest clones. This sample comprised PBMCs from the stem cell graft donor, obtained from the stem cell graft. Receptors originate from a human donor who donated a stem cell graft to a child with combined immunodeficiency.

The chain uses TRBV12-5 and TRBJ2-2, with 9 nucleotides matching TRBD2. The germline CDR1 and CDR2 sequences are LGHNT and FRNRAP. Trimming removed 3 bases from V and 8 bases from J; junction bases left unmatched: 7. CDR3 length: 15 amino acids. Written as DNA, the CDR3 is TGTGCTAGTGGTTTTTGGGGACTAGCAACTGGGGAGCTGTTTTTT. Encoded protein: CASGFWGLATGELFF.

This clonotype was seen ten or more times. The rearrangement links TRBV5-5 to TRBJ1-2; TRBD1 is a possible D gene (5 bases). Germline CDR1 reads SGHKS; CDR2 reads YYEKEE (reference sequence). This CDR3 is built from 13 residues. Between the trimmed V and J ends, which lost 7 bases and 5 bases, there was a span of 15 bases. The DNA for the CDR3 is TGTGCCAGCGCCATCGGACATCGTTATGGCTACACCTTC. Amino acids: CASAIGHRYGYTF.

This clonotype was recorded at least ten times. The rearrangement joins TRBV20-1 to TRBJ2-1; D perhaps matches TRBD2 (6 bases). V shed 1 base and J shed 7 bases, with 14 bases lying between them. The germline CDR1 and CDR2 sequences are DFQATT and SNEGSKA (reference sequence). CDR3 size: 14 residues. The CDR3 bases are TGCAGTGCTAGAGGCCGCGGGGTTGTGAATGAGCAGTTCTTC. It yields the protein CSARGRGVVNEQFF.

As DNA, the CDR3 is TGTGCCAGCAGCTTGGTCGACAGGGCGACCTACAATGAGCAGTTCTTC. Translating gives CASSLVDRATYNEQFF. The genes are TRBV5-6 and TRBJ2-1; 7 bases line up with TRBD1. Trimming at V came to 0 bases and at J to 2 bases, leaving 5 bases not matched to a gene. Germline loops: CDR1 SGHDT, CDR2 YYEEEE. The CDR3 is 16 residues long. Supplemented by reference TRBV5-6 and TRBJ2-1, the full variable domain reads DAGVTQSPTHLIKTRGQQVTLRCSPKSGHDTVSWYQQALGQGPQFIFQYYEEEERQRGNFPDRFSGHQFPNYSSELNVNALLLGDSALYLCASSLVDRATYNEQFFGPGTRLTVL.

Only a few counts were recorded for this clonotype. The genes are TRBV15 and TRBJ2-1; 10 bases agree with TRBD1. The CDR3 loop spans 15 amino acids. V gave up 8 bases and J gave up 2 bases; unmatched junction bases: 6. Germline values: CDR1 LNHNV, CDR2 YYDKDF (reference sequence). DNA of the CDR3: TGTGCCACCGAGGCGGGACAGGGGCCCTACAATGAGCAGTTCTTC. It yields the protein CATEAGQGPYNEQFF.

This sequence joins TRBV24-1 and TRBJ2-3, with D possibly TRBD2 on 5 matching bases. Trimming removed 5 bases at V and 6 bases at J, with 11 bases between. The germline CDR1 and CDR2 sequences are KGHDR and SFDVKD. CDR3 length: 13 amino acids. The CDR3: CATSGAVPDTQYF. The CDR3 bases are TGTGCCACCAGTGGAGCGGTCCCCGATACGCAGTATTTT.

The rearrangement uses TRBV7-4 and TRBJ2-1; maybe TRBD1 (5 bases). From germline, CDR1 is SGHVT and CDR2 SQSDAQ. V was pared by 1 base and J by 4 bases, with 14 bases between. The CDR3 loop spans 16 amino acids. The CDR3 DNA follows: TGTGCCAGCAGCTTAGAACAGGCCCTAGGTTACAATGAGCAGTTCTTC. Amino acid sequence: CASSLEQALGYNEQFF.

This clonotype was seen a handful of times. The rearrangement uses TRBV2 and TRBJ2-7; D is uncertain. CDR1 SNHLY and CDR2 FYNNEI come from the germline V gene. V lost 6 bases and J 3 bases, leaving 9 bases between the germline ends. The CDR3 consists of 12 residues. For the CDR3, the DNA is TGTGCCAGCAGGGGTAATTACTACGAGCAGTACTTC. Translated, it gives CASRGNYYEQYF.

The CDR3 DNA is TGTGCCATCAGTGAGTCGCGGACTAGCGGGACCTACGAGCAGTACTTC. It codes for CAISESRTSGTYEQYF. V and J are TRBV10-3 and TRBJ2-7; 12 bases fit TRBD2. V was pared by 0 bases and J by 2 bases, with 2 bases of the junction left unmatched. The CDR3 runs 16 residues. CDR1 is ENHRY and CDR2 is SYGVKD in the germline V gene.

This clonotype was observed at least ten times. The genes are TRBV5-1 and TRBJ2-1; 9 nucleotides align to TRBD2. With 1 base clipped from V and 0 bases from J, the junction kept 5 bases outside the gene matches. This CDR3 has 17 residues. Germline V lookup: CDR1 SGHRS, CDR2 YFSETQ. CDR3 DNA: TGCGCCAGCAGCTTGAGCGGGAGGTCCTCCTCCTACAATGAGCAGTTCTTC. Protein sequence: CASSLSGRSSSYNEQFF. Based on the CDR3 plus reference TRBV5-1 and TRBJ2-1, the full variable domain is KAGVTQTPRYLIKTRGQQVTLSCSPISGHRSVSWYQQTPGQGLQFLFEYFSETQRNKGNFPGRFSGRQFSNSRSEMNVSTLELGDSALYLCASSLSGRSSSYNEQFFGPGTRLTVL.

The chain couples TRBV5-6 to TRBJ2-2; D call uncertain. The CDR3 totals 17 residues. The ends were cut back, 1 base at V and 0 bases at J, with 13 bases in the middle. Germline assignment: CDR1 SGHDT and CDR2 YYEEEE. CDR3 sequence reads: CASSLRVGSSNTGELFF. The CDR3 nucleotides read TGTGCCAGCAGCTTGCGGGTGGGCAGTTCGAACACCGGGGAGCTGTTTTTT.

Concerning this clonotype: A read error may explain this, as a much larger clone is one base away. Here the CDR3 reads CSAPFWDRGQTQYF. CDR3 nucleotides: TGCAGTGCTCCCTTTTGGGACAGGGGGCAGACTCAGTACTTC. The gene calls are TRBV20-1 and TRBJ2-4, with 12 bases aligning to TRBD1. The CDR3 extends over 14 amino acids. In germline, CDR1 is DFQATT, CDR2 SNEGSKA (reference sequence). V was clipped by 5 bases and J by 12 bases; unmatched bases: 11.

This clonotype was observed a handful of times. The chain links TRBV6-1 to TRBJ2-3, with no clear D. V was shortened by 5 bases and J by 0 bases, with 12 bases between the two germline ends. CDR3 size: 15 residues. Looked up from germline, CDR1 is MNHNS and CDR2 is SASEGT. CDR3 amino acids: CASSIGRTSTDTQYF. The CDR3 DNA reads TGTGCCAGCAGTATCGGCAGGACCAGCACAGATACGCAGTATTTT.

The chain is built from TRBV12-3 or TRBV12-4 and TRBJ1-6; TRBD1 matches 8 bases. J lost 7 bases, V lost 7 bases, and 9 bases had no gene match. CDR3 size: 15 residues. CDR3 coding DNA: TGTGCCAGCAATCTCGGGACAGGCGACAATTCACCCCTCCACTTT. It translates to CASNLGTGDNSPLHF.

This clonotype was seen ten or more times. This chain connects TRBV5-1 to TRBJ2-2; 12 bases map to TRBD2. Germline V lookup: CDR1 SGHRS, CDR2 YFSETQ. This CDR3 spans 17 amino acids. V lost 0 bases and J lost 2; bases outside the gene matches: 2. The DNA of the CDR3 is TGCGCCAGCAGCTTGGGACTAGCGGGGGACAACACCGGGGAGCTGTTTTTT. Its protein is CASSLGLAGDNTGELFF.

The rearrangement uses TRBV20-1 and TRBJ2-1, with 13 bases matching TRBD2. V shed 6 bases, J shed 7 bases, and the junction held 12 bases outside the gene matches. This CDR3 contains 16 residues. Germline V CDR1 and CDR2: DFQATT, SNEGSKA (reference sequence). CDR3 sequence reads: CSAPHTWTSGRNEQFF. DNA of the CDR3: TGCAGTGCCCCACACACCTGGACTAGCGGGAGAAATGAGCAGTTCTTC.

Many counts were recorded for this clonotype. The chain's CDR3 is CAHGGGTLQYEQFF. In nucleotides, the CDR3 is TGTGCACACGGAGGGGGTACACTACAATATGAGCAGTTCTTC. The chain uses TRBV30 and TRBJ2-1, with D perhaps being TRBD1 or TRBD2 (6 bases each). The germline CDR1 and CDR2 sequences are GTSNPN and SVGIG (reference sequence). This CDR3 is built from 14 residues.

This clonotype has a handful of counts. The J gene is TRBJ1-4, the V gene TRBV5-1; D unclear. The CDR3 consists of 15 residues. V gave up 2 bases and J gave up 2 bases, with 10 bases separating them. Germline V gives CDR1 SGHRS, CDR2 YFSETQ. Written as DNA, the CDR3 is TGCGCCAGCAGCTTTGGAGGCCCCACTAATGAAAAACTGTTTTTT. Amino acids: CASSFGGPTNEKLFF.

This clonotype showed up many times. The V and J genes are TRBV29-1 and TRBJ2-5, with unresolved D. V lost 7 bases and J 4 bases, leaving 13 bases between the germline ends. The CDR3 is made up of 12 amino acids. Germline values: CDR1 SQVTM, CDR2 ANQGSEA. The CDR3 coding sequence is TGCAGCGGAGGATGGGGATCAGAGACCCAGTACTTC. Residues: CSGGWGSETQYF.

The chain joins TRBV29-1 to TRBJ2-7, with 7 bases identical to TRBD1. V lost 4 bases, J lost 2 bases, and 5 bases stayed unmatched. The CDR3 spans 13 residues. Germline V gene lookup returns CDR1 SQVTM and CDR2 ANQGSEA. This CDR3 reads CSVGGGSAYEQYF. The CDR3 bases are TGCAGCGTTGGAGGGGGCTCAGCCTACGAGCAGTACTTC.

In this sample, this clonotype turned up a few times. This sequence joins TRBV6-2 or TRBV6-3 and TRBJ2-2, with 7 bases identical to TRBD2. With V trimmed by 6 bases and J by 4 bases, 5 bases remained unmatched. CDR1 is MNHEY and CDR2 is SVGEGT in the germline V gene. This CDR3 contains 14 residues. CDR3 nucleotide sequence: TGTGCCAGCAGCCAACTAGCGACCACCGGGGAGCTGTTTTTT. Its translation: CASSQLATTGELFF.

The V call is TRBV6-5, the J call TRBJ2-7; D may be TRBD1 (6 bases). The V and J ends lost 2 bases and 1 base respectively, with 12 bases between them. CDR1 is MNHEY, CDR2 SVGAGI, per germline. CDR3 length: 15 residues. CDR3 residues: CASSYGRQVSYEQYF. In DNA, the CDR3 is TGTGCCAGCAGTTACGGCCGACAGGTATCCTACGAGCAGTACTTC.

This sequence joins TRBV14 and TRBJ2-7, with 7 bases lining up with TRBD2. The CDR3 is 16 residues long. V was pared by 3 bases and J by 0 bases, with 8 bases of the junction left unmatched. Germline assignment: CDR1 SGHDN and CDR2 FVKESK. The CDR3 DNA reads as TGTGCCAGCAGCCAGACTCTAGCGGCAAGCTCCTACGAGCAGTACTTC. It yields the protein CASSQTLAASSYEQYF.